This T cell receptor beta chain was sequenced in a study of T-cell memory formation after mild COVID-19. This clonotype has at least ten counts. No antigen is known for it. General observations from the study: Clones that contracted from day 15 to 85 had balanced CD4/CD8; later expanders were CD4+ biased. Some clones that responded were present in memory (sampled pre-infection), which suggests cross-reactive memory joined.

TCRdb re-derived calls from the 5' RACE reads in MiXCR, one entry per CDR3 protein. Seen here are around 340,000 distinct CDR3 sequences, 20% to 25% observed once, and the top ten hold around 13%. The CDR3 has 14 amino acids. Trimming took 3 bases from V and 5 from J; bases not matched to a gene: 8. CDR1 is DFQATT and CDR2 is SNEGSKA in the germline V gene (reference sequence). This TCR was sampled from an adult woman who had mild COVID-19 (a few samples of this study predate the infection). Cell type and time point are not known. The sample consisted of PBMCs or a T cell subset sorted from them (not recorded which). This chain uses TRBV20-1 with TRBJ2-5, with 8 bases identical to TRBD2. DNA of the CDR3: TGCAGTGCTAGCGGGGGGGTCTCTTCGGAGACCCAGTACTTC. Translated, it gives CSASGGVSSETQYF.